This entry concerns a single T cell receptor beta chain. The record originates from a study of blood T cell repertoires in COVID-19. About the research overall: Nucleic acid was either cDNA or gDNA, and it came from T cells, B-cell-depleted T cells, or PBMCs.

The CDR3 has 15 amino acids. In germline, CDR1 is LNHNV, CDR2 YYDKDF (reference sequence). The V end was cut by 6 bases, the J end by 10 bases, with 22 bases between. Clones were read by immunoSEQ multiplex PCR, and TCRdb kept only the in-frame ones, dropping some. This sample has about 280,000 clones, with around 85% found just once. Material: peripheral blood. The chain uses TRBV15 and TRBJ2-1; TRBD2 is a possible D gene (7 bases). The clonotype was recovered from a man aged 50 or older with active or convalescent COVID-19. The CDR3: CATRSRDGGLSEQFF. In DNA form, the CDR3 reads TGTGCCACCAGAAGTAGGGACGGGGGGCTTTCGGAGCAGTTCTTC.